This TCR beta chain was identified in a study of beta chain features in type 1 diabetes. Study-level information: All samples yielded about 100 million examined sorted cells.

Investigators reverse transcribed all isolated RNA, so they sequenced expressed TCRB transcripts. Millions of reads, on average, came from each naive, central memory and regulatory T cell sample. Sequencing used immunoSEQ multiplex PCR; TCRdb keeps in-frame clones, though not all of them. Counted here are hundreds of thousands of clones, roughly an eighth occurring once; the ten biggest clones make up roughly 0.04%. This clone was detected a few times. What it recognizes is unknown. Study conclusions and caveats: Across all four CD4+ subsets, people with type 1 diabetes showed modestly shorter TCRB CDR3s. Sequencing the cDNA could make cells with high TCR expression show up more than they should.

The sequencing input was naive CD4+ T cells from blood. The sequence was obtained from a young man with type 1 diabetes.

The CDR3 DNA follows: TGTGCCAGCAGCTTATTAGGAAACAAACGATCTGAAGCTTTCTTT. Amino acid sequence: CASSLLGNKRSEAFF. The chain joins TRBV7-2 to TRBJ1-1, with D hard to call. This CDR3 has 15 residues. Trimming removed 2 bases at V and 6 bases at J, with 16 bases between. Germline loops: CDR1 SGHTA, CDR2 FQGNSA.